The rows below give T cell receptor beta chains drawn from one sample of a study of T cell responses to AZD1222 COVID-19 vaccine. Produced via immunoSEQ multiplex PCR; TCRdb's table is partial and in-frame only. The sample shows 180,000 or so clones, just over 90% of them seen only once. The sequencing used peripheral blood, collected 28 days after the second AZD1222 dose. These receptors were collected from an adult who received the AZD1222 COVID-19 vaccine. Both conserved end residues are part of each CDR3. D genes are given only for firm matches. The listing skips clone size in some rows; elsewhere it reads once, few, many or a size class.

TRBJ1-1	NA	NA	TRBV5-4	CASSLGLTNTEAFF	TGTGCCAGCAGCTTAGGGCTTACGAACACTGAAGCTTTCTTT
TRBJ2-3	NA	TRBD1	TRBV24-1	CATSDPARGLTDTQYF	TGTGCCACCAGTGATCCTGCAAGGGGGCTCACAGATACGCAGTATTTT
TRBJ1-3	NA	NA	TRBV7-9	CASSLSISGNTIYF	TGTGCCAGCAGCTTATCAATCTCTGGAAACACCATATATTTT
TRBJ2-3	NA	NA	TRBV5-5	CASSPSSRGVRGTDTQYF	TGTGCCAGCAGTCCTTCCAGCAGGGGAGTTCGAGGCACAGATACGCAGTATTTT
TRBJ1-2	NA	NA	TRBV6-1	CASSERAPGAGGYTF	TGTGCCAGCAGTGAACGAGCACCAGGGGCGGGCGGCTACACCTTC
TRBJ2-2	NA	NA	TRBV30	CAWSVFVGGELFF	TGTGCCTGGAGTGTATTTGTGGGCGGGGAGCTGTTTTTT
TRBJ2-7	NA	NA	TRBV2	CASRREGTLISYEQYF	TGTGCCAGCAGGAGAGAGGGGACACTTATCTCCTACGAGCAGTACTTC
TRBJ2-7	NA	TRBD1	TRBV7-6	CASSLGQGTYEQYF	TGTGCCAGCAGCTTGGGACAGGGGACCTACGAGCAGTACTTC
TRBJ1-5	NA	NA	TRBV7-6	CASSLGALRGGSNQPQHF	TGTGCCAGCAGCTTAGGAGCCCTCCGGGGGGGGAGCAATCAGCCCCAGCATTTT
TRBJ2-7	NA	NA	TRBV5-1	CASSSWTAKSYEQYF	TGCGCCAGCAGCTCCTGGACGGCAAAATCCTACGAGCAGTACTTC
TRBJ2-2	NA	NA	TRBV11-3	CASRMNTGELFF	TGTGCCAGCAGAATGAACACCGGGGAGCTGTTTTTT
TRBJ2-1	NA	TRBD2	TRBV11-2	CASSLAGAYNEQFF	TGTGCCAGCAGCCTAGCGGGAGCTTACAATGAGCAGTTCTTC
TRBJ2-2	NA	NA	TRBV4-3	CASSHVPGDISHTGELFF	TGCGCCAGCAGCCATGTTCCCGGGGACATAAGCCACACCGGGGAGCTGTTTTTT
TRBJ2-2	NA	TRBD2	TRBV27	CASSFRTGGNTGELFF	TGTGCCAGCAGTTTCAGGACGGGGGGGAACACCGGGGAGCTGTTTTTT
TRBJ1-1	NA	NA	TRBV12-3/TRBV12-4	CASRLRESEAFF	TGTGCCAGCAGGTTAAGGGAGTCTGAAGCTTTCTTT
TRBJ1-2	NA	TRBD1	TRBV19	CASSVLSDRGQRYYTF	TGTGCCAGTAGTGTCCTCTCCGACAGGGGGCAAAGGTACTACACCTTC
TRBJ1-1	NA	NA	TRBV21-1	CASPPRRSQNTEAFF	TGTGCCAGTCCGCCCAGGAGATCTCAGAACACTGAAGCTTTCTTT
TRBJ2-7	NA	TRBD2	TRBV5-1	CASSGGRLAGSYEQYF	TGCGCCAGCAGCGGGGGGAGACTAGCGGGATCCTACGAGCAGTACTTC
TRBJ1-5	NA	NA	TRBV2	CASSIEGGGNQPQHF	TGTGCCAGCAGTATAGAGGGAGGGGGCAATCAGCCCCAGCATTTT
TRBJ2-3	NA	NA	TRBV6-1	CASSEAGKTDTQYF	TGTGCCAGCAGTGAAGCAGGGAAGACAGATACGCAGTATTTT
TRBJ2-1	NA	NA	TRBV9	CASSLPGNHNEQFF	TGTGCCAGCAGCCTCCCTGGGAATCACAATGAGCAGTTCTTC
TRBJ2-3	NA	NA	TRBV2	CASAARLGSDTQYF	TGTGCCAGCGCGGCTAGGTTGGGGTCAGATACGCAGTATTTT
TRBJ1-6	once	NA	TRBV4-2	CASSQGLGERSPLHF	TGTGCCAGCAGCCAAGGCCTCGGTGAGCGTTCACCCCTCCACTTT
TRBJ2-1	NA	NA	TRBV7-9	CASSLDVPSNEQFF	TGTGCCAGCAGCTTAGATGTGCCGTCCAATGAGCAGTTCTTC